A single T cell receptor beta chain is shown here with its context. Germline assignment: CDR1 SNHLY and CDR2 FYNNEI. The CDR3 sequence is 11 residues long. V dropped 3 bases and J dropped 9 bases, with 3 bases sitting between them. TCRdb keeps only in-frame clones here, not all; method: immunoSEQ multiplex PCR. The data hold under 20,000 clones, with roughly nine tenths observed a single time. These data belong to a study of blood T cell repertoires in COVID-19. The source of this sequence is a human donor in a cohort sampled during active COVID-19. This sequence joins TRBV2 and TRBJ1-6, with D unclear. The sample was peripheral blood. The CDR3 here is CASSDSSPLHF. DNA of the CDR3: TGTGCCAGCAGTGATAGTTCACCCCTCCACTTT.